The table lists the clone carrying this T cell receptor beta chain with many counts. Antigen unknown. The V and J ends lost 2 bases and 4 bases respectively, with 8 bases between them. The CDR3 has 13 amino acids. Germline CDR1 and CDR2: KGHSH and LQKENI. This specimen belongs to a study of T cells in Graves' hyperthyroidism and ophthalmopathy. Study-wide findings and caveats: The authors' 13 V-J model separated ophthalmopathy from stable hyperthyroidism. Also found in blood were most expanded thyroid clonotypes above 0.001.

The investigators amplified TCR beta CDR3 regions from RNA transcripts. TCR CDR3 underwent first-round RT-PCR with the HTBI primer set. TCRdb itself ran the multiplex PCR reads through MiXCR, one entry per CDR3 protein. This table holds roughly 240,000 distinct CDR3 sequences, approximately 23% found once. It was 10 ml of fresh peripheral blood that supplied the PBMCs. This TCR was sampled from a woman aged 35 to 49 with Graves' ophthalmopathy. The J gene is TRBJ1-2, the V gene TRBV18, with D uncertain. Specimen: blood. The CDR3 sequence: CASSPDGSYGYTF. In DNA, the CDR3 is TGTGCCAGCTCACCAGACGGATCCTATGGCTACACCTTC.